Listed below are T cell receptor beta chains from one sample, sequenced in a study of T cells in localized non-small cell lung cancer. TCRdb's table, derived via immunoSEQ multiplex PCR, lists solely in-frame clones and lacks some. Altogether about 59,000 clones are present, about nine tenths being singletons, with the ten largest covering about 20%. The source was peripheral blood, collected before any cancer treatment. The receptors shown here come from a man aged 40-75 years with stage I lung adenocarcinoma. Both conserved end residues are part of each CDR3. The order of the fields is J gene, V gene, D gene, clone size, CDR3 DNA, CDR3 protein. D genes are given only for firm matches. Only part of the rows carry a size: once, few, many, or a class if the clone is expanded.

j_call: TRBJ2-2
v_call: TRBV7-2
d_call: TRBD1
clone_size: NA
cdr3_nt: TGTGCCAGCAGCATAAAACAGGGGGCCATGAGCACCGGGGAGCTGTTTTTT
cdr3_aa: CASSIKQGAMSTGELFF

j_call: TRBJ1-5
v_call: TRBV6-1
d_call: NA
clone_size: once
cdr3_nt: TGTGCCAGCAGTGGATCAGGGAGTCAGCCCCAGCATTTT
cdr3_aa: CASSGSGSQPQHF

j_call: TRBJ1-3
v_call: TRBV29-1
d_call: NA
clone_size: NA
cdr3_nt: TGCAGCGTTGAATTTGGGAAATCTGGAAACACCATATATTTT
cdr3_aa: CSVEFGKSGNTIYF

j_call: TRBJ2-3
v_call: TRBV21-1
d_call: NA
clone_size: NA
cdr3_nt: TGTGCCAGCCCGAAAAGAAACCCGTCATCCACAGATACGCAGTATTTT
cdr3_aa: CASPKRNPSSTDTQYF

j_call: TRBJ2-4
v_call: TRBV29-1
d_call: NA
clone_size: NA
cdr3_nt: TGCAGCGTCCCGGGAGCCAAAAACATTCAGTACTTC
cdr3_aa: CSVPGAKNIQYF

j_call: TRBJ2-1
v_call: TRBV7-9
d_call: NA
clone_size: NA
cdr3_nt: TGTGCCAGCAGCTCTCAACTAGCCCGGAGTCACAATGAGCAGTTCTTC
cdr3_aa: CASSSQLARSHNEQFF

j_call: TRBJ2-3
v_call: TRBV30
d_call: NA
clone_size: NA
cdr3_nt: TGTGCCTGGGGCCACGGGCGGTACGTCACAGATACGCAGTATTTT
cdr3_aa: CAWGHGRYVTDTQYF

j_call: TRBJ2-2
v_call: TRBV7-2
d_call: TRBD1
clone_size: NA
cdr3_nt: TGTGCCAGCAGCGAACGAAACAGGGACAGGGGTTACACCGGGGAGCTGTTTTTT
cdr3_aa: CASSERNRDRGYTGELFF

j_call: TRBJ1-4
v_call: TRBV30
d_call: NA
clone_size: once
cdr3_nt: TGTGCCTCGGGGGGCCTTAATGAAAAACTGTTTTTT
cdr3_aa: CASGGLNEKLFF

j_call: TRBJ2-1
v_call: TRBV5-1
d_call: TRBD2
clone_size: NA
cdr3_nt: TGCGCCAGCAGCTTGGCCGGGACTAGCGATGAGCAGTTCTTC
cdr3_aa: CASSLAGTSDEQFF

j_call: TRBJ2-1
v_call: TRBV25-1
d_call: NA
clone_size: NA
cdr3_nt: TGTGCCAGCGGGGACTTGTTTGAGCAGTTCTTC
cdr3_aa: CASGDLFEQFF

j_call: TRBJ2-5
v_call: TRBV7-8
d_call: NA
clone_size: NA
cdr3_nt: TGTGCCAGCAGCTTTAATATAGGGGAGACCCAGTACTTC
cdr3_aa: CASSFNIGETQYF

j_call: TRBJ1-2
v_call: TRBV5-4
d_call: NA
clone_size: NA
cdr3_nt: TGTGCCAGCAGCTTGGCGGGGGGCTATGGCTACACCTTC
cdr3_aa: CASSLAGGYGYTF

j_call: TRBJ1-2
v_call: TRBV7-3
d_call: NA
clone_size: NA
cdr3_nt: TGTGCCAGCAGCCCTTCGGGGGGCTACTATGGCTACACCTTC
cdr3_aa: CASSPSGGYYGYTF

j_call: TRBJ2-1
v_call: TRBV5-6
d_call: NA
clone_size: NA
cdr3_nt: TGTGCCAGCAGTTTTGACAGGTACAATGAGCAGTTCTTC
cdr3_aa: CASSFDRYNEQFF

j_call: TRBJ1-4
v_call: TRBV30
d_call: NA
clone_size: NA
cdr3_nt: TGTGCCTGGAAACAGGGAATAACTAATGAAAAACTGTTTTTT
cdr3_aa: CAWKQGITNEKLFF

j_call: TRBJ2-2
v_call: TRBV27
d_call: NA
clone_size: NA
cdr3_nt: TGTGCCAGCAGTTTATCGGGAACCGGGGAGCTGTTTTTT
cdr3_aa: CASSLSGTGELFF

j_call: TRBJ2-2
v_call: TRBV6-5
d_call: NA
clone_size: NA
cdr3_nt: TGTGCCAGCAAGGGAGCAAACACCGGGGAGCTGTTTTTT
cdr3_aa: CASKGANTGELFF

j_call: TRBJ2-7
v_call: TRBV6-1
d_call: TRBD1
clone_size: NA
cdr3_nt: TGTGCCAGCAGTGTGGACAGGGTGTACGAGCAGTACTTC
cdr3_aa: CASSVDRVYEQYF

j_call: TRBJ2-3
v_call: TRBV28
d_call: NA
clone_size: NA
cdr3_nt: TGTGCCAGCAGCTTCTTTCCCCGACTCGTGCGCACAGATACGCAGTATTTT
cdr3_aa: CASSFFPRLVRTDTQYF

j_call: TRBJ1-1
v_call: TRBV5-1
d_call: NA
clone_size: NA
cdr3_nt: TGCGCCAGCAGCTCGGACAGCTACTTTGAAGCTTTCTTT
cdr3_aa: CASSSDSYFEAFF

j_call: TRBJ2-2
v_call: TRBV2
d_call: NA
clone_size: NA
cdr3_nt: TGTGCCAGCAGTCAAGAAGGGAGGAGTTCCGGGGAGCTGTTTTTT
cdr3_aa: CASSQEGRSSGELFF

j_call: TRBJ1-1
v_call: TRBV5-1
d_call: TRBD1
clone_size: NA
cdr3_nt: TGCGCCAGCAGCTCGGGACAGGAAGCTTTCTTT
cdr3_aa: CASSSGQEAFF

j_call: TRBJ2-7
v_call: TRBV19
d_call: TRBD2
clone_size: NA
cdr3_nt: TGTGCCAGTAGTGCGGGGGGCTCCTACGAGCAGTACTTC
cdr3_aa: CASSAGGSYEQYF

j_call: TRBJ2-1
v_call: TRBV19
d_call: NA
clone_size: NA
cdr3_nt: TGTGCCAGTAGTATCGGGTTCCCAAGCTCCTACAATGAGCAGTTCTTC
cdr3_aa: CASSIGFPSSYNEQFF

j_call: TRBJ1-2
v_call: TRBV5-6
d_call: NA
clone_size: NA
cdr3_nt: TGTGCCAGCAGCTTTCGGGAGGGGGATTACTATGGCTACACCTTC
cdr3_aa: CASSFREGDYYGYTF

j_call: TRBJ1-2
v_call: TRBV10-3
d_call: TRBD1
clone_size: NA
cdr3_nt: TGTGCCATCAGTGACAGACAGGGGCACTATGGCTACACCTTC
cdr3_aa: CAISDRQGHYGYTF

j_call: TRBJ1-2
v_call: TRBV6-5
d_call: TRBD1
clone_size: NA
cdr3_nt: TGTGCCAGCAGTTTAATTAGGACAGGGGGCCATGGCTACACCTTC
cdr3_aa: CASSLIRTGGHGYTF

j_call: TRBJ1-1
v_call: TRBV28
d_call: TRBD1
clone_size: NA
cdr3_nt: TGTGCCAGCAGCCACACCAATAACAGGGGGCCTGACACTGAAGCTTTCTTT
cdr3_aa: CASSHTNNRGPDTEAFF

j_call: TRBJ1-5
v_call: TRBV19
d_call: NA
clone_size: NA
cdr3_nt: TGTGCCAGTAGTGAGACTGATAGCAATCAGCCCCAGCATTTT
cdr3_aa: CASSETDSNQPQHF

j_call: TRBJ2-1
v_call: TRBV19
d_call: NA
clone_size: NA
cdr3_nt: TGTGCCAGTAGTATACGGAACAATGAGCAGTTCTTC
cdr3_aa: CASSIRNNEQFF

j_call: TRBJ2-3
v_call: TRBV6-5
d_call: TRBD1
clone_size: NA
cdr3_nt: TGTGCCAGCAGTCAGGGACAGGCCGGGGATACGCAGTATTTT
cdr3_aa: CASSQGQAGDTQYF

j_call: TRBJ2-7
v_call: TRBV5-6
d_call: NA
clone_size: NA
cdr3_nt: TGTGCCAGCAGCCCCCGGAGGGGAGAGCAGTACTTC
cdr3_aa: CASSPRRGEQYF

j_call: TRBJ2-1
v_call: TRBV11-3
d_call: TRBD2
clone_size: NA
cdr3_nt: TGTGCCAGCAGCTTAGGGGTTAGCGGGAGAAACGAGCAGTTCTTC
cdr3_aa: CASSLGVSGRNEQFF

j_call: TRBJ1-2
v_call: TRBV9
d_call: NA
clone_size: NA
cdr3_nt: TGTGCCAGCAGCGTAGACAGCACAGCTAACTATGGCTACACCTTC
cdr3_aa: CASSVDSTANYGYTF

j_call: TRBJ1-5
v_call: TRBV19
d_call: NA
clone_size: NA
cdr3_nt: TGTGCCAGTAGTATAGAAGGTCAGAGCAATCAGCCCCAGCATTTT
cdr3_aa: CASSIEGQSNQPQHF

j_call: TRBJ2-7
v_call: TRBV30
d_call: TRBD2
clone_size: NA
cdr3_nt: TGTGCCTGCCACCGTAGCGGGAGCTACGAGCAGTACTTC
cdr3_aa: CACHRSGSYEQYF

j_call: TRBJ2-7
v_call: TRBV28
d_call: NA
clone_size: NA
cdr3_nt: TGTGCCAGCAGTTTATCCGGCAGCCGCTCCTACGAGCAGTACTTC
cdr3_aa: CASSLSGSRSYEQYF

j_call: TRBJ2-3
v_call: TRBV7-8
d_call: TRBD2
clone_size: NA
cdr3_nt: TGTGCCAGCAGCCGAATCGGACTAGCAGATACGCAGTATTTT
cdr3_aa: CASSRIGLADTQYF

j_call: TRBJ2-3
v_call: TRBV9
d_call: TRBD2
clone_size: NA
cdr3_nt: TGTGCCAGCAGCGTAGCTACGGGAGGCAACACAGATACGCAGTATTTT
cdr3_aa: CASSVATGGNTDTQYF

j_call: TRBJ2-3
v_call: TRBV11-3
d_call: NA
clone_size: NA
cdr3_nt: TGTGCCAGCAGCTTAGATCAGGCGGGACCCACAGATACGCAGTATTTT
cdr3_aa: CASSLDQAGPTDTQYF

j_call: TRBJ2-1
v_call: TRBV10-2
d_call: NA
clone_size: NA
cdr3_nt: TGCGCCAGCAGTGTGCTCCGGGGGAATGAGCAGTTCTTC
cdr3_aa: CASSVLRGNEQFF

j_call: TRBJ1-2
v_call: TRBV14
d_call: TRBD1
clone_size: NA
cdr3_nt: TGTGCCAGCAGACGGACAGGGGGGGATGGCTACACCTTC
cdr3_aa: CASRRTGGDGYTF

j_call: TRBJ2-1
v_call: TRBV6-4
d_call: TRBD2
clone_size: NA
cdr3_nt: TGTGCCAGCAGTGAACGGGAGGGCCGCTATGAGCAGTTCTTC
cdr3_aa: CASSEREGRYEQFF

j_call: TRBJ2-1
v_call: TRBV4-3
d_call: TRBD2
clone_size: NA
cdr3_nt: TGCGCCAGCAGCCAAGATTTGGCGGGGGAATACAATGAGCAGTTCTTC
cdr3_aa: CASSQDLAGEYNEQFF

j_call: TRBJ2-3
v_call: TRBV28
d_call: NA
clone_size: NA
cdr3_nt: TGTGCCAGCCAGGGGGCGGGGGGCACAGATACGCAGTATTTT
cdr3_aa: CASQGAGGTDTQYF

j_call: TRBJ2-1
v_call: TRBV6-6
d_call: TRBD2
clone_size: NA
cdr3_nt: TGTGCCAGCAGGACTAGCGGGGACAATGAGCAGTTCTTC
cdr3_aa: CASRTSGDNEQFF

j_call: TRBJ2-6
v_call: TRBV5-4
d_call: NA
clone_size: NA
cdr3_nt: TGTGCCAGCAGCCCCTCTTCTGGGGCCAACGTCCTGACTTTC
cdr3_aa: CASSPSSGANVLTF

j_call: TRBJ1-4
v_call: TRBV6-5
d_call: NA
clone_size: once
cdr3_nt: TGTGCCAGCAGTCCCCGGACAAACCTGAATGAAAAACTGTTTTTT
cdr3_aa: CASSPRTNLNEKLFF

j_call: TRBJ2-1
v_call: TRBV7-3
d_call: NA
clone_size: NA
cdr3_nt: TGTGCCAGCAGCTTAAGGGGGACCGCGGGGAATGAGCAGTTCTTC
cdr3_aa: CASSLRGTAGNEQFF

j_call: TRBJ2-7
v_call: TRBV6-1
d_call: NA
clone_size: NA
cdr3_nt: TGTGCCAGCGGATTGGACGGCTCCTACGAGCAGTACTTC
cdr3_aa: CASGLDGSYEQYF

j_call: TRBJ2-3
v_call: TRBV5-6
d_call: NA
clone_size: NA
cdr3_nt: TGTGCCAGCAGCTTAATCGGGGACCGCACAGATACGCAGTATTTT
cdr3_aa: CASSLIGDRTDTQYF

j_call: TRBJ2-7
v_call: TRBV5-5
d_call: NA
clone_size: NA
cdr3_nt: TGTGCCAGCAGCTTGGGGGGACCTGGGTACGAGCAGTACTTC
cdr3_aa: CASSLGGPGYEQYF

j_call: TRBJ2-7
v_call: TRBV12-5
d_call: NA
clone_size: NA
cdr3_nt: TGTGCTAGTGGTTTGGGTTACGAGCAGTACTTC
cdr3_aa: CASGLGYEQYF

j_call: TRBJ2-1
v_call: TRBV27
d_call: NA
clone_size: NA
cdr3_nt: TGTGCCAGCAGTCGTAGTCCGCTCCCCTACAATGAGCAGTTCTTC
cdr3_aa: CASSRSPLPYNEQFF

j_call: TRBJ2-7
v_call: TRBV5-4
d_call: NA
clone_size: NA
cdr3_nt: TGTGCCAGCACCCAGCCCCCCGGGTACGAGCAGTACTTC
cdr3_aa: CASTQPPGYEQYF

j_call: TRBJ2-5
v_call: TRBV6-5
d_call: NA
clone_size: NA
cdr3_nt: TGTGCCAGCAGTTATCGCAGAGGATTAGAGACCCAGTACTTC
cdr3_aa: CASSYRRGLETQYF

j_call: TRBJ2-1
v_call: TRBV7-9
d_call: NA
clone_size: NA
cdr3_nt: TGTGCCAGCAGCCCAAGGATGGGAGAGCAGTTCTTC
cdr3_aa: CASSPRMGEQFF

j_call: TRBJ2-3
v_call: TRBV6-4
d_call: TRBD2
clone_size: NA
cdr3_nt: TGTGCCAGCAGTCCAGGACTAGCGGGAGCCGATACGCAGTATTTT
cdr3_aa: CASSPGLAGADTQYF